This T cell receptor beta chain was documented in a study of beta chain features in type 1 diabetes. Per the germline V gene, CDR1 is MDHEN and CDR2 is SYDVKM. This CDR3 spans 14 amino acids. With 2 bases clipped from V and 8 bases from J, the junction kept 4 bases outside the gene matches. What was sequenced were expressed TCRB transcripts, since all of the isolated RNA had been reverse transcribed. The data were produced by immunoSEQ multiplex PCR, yet TCRdb's version contains in-frame clones alone and is incomplete. The sample includes roughly 400,000 clones, approximately 16% of them seen just once. This clone was detected a few times.

The V gene is TRBV28, the J gene TRBJ2-4, with TRBD1 matching over 9 bases. The sample was naive CD4+ T cells from blood. This clonotype was sampled from a woman in her late teens or twenties in good health. CDR3 sequence (DNA): TGTGCCAGCAGTTTAAGACAGGGGGGGGACATTCAGTACTTC. It is translated as CASSLRQGGDIQYF.